The 14 T cell receptor beta chains below come from one sample, sequenced in a study of blood T cells in healthy people across ages. Alongside a J-beta primer mix, a sample-barcoded 5' primer served in a second PCR lasting about 7 to 12 cycles. MiXCR, run by TCRdb on the 5' RACE reads, gives a single entry per CDR3 protein. The sample has almost 1 million distinct CDR3 sequences, around 54% seen once. Sequenced material: blood. The receptors derive from a woman aged 55-70 years in good health.

This clonotype was seen a single time. The rearrangement links TRBV14 to TRBJ2-5, with no clear D. The V end was cut by 7 bases, the J end by 11 bases, with 20 bases between. The CDR3 consists of 13 residues. Germline CDR1 reads SGHDN; CDR2 reads FVKESK. In nucleotides, the CDR3 is TGTGCCAGCAAAGGCCACAATAATAATGAGCAGTACTTC. This encodes CASKGHNNNEQYF. Full variable domain (rest looked up from reference TRBV14 and TRBJ2-5): EAGVTQFPSHSVIEKGQTVTLRCDPISGHDNLYWYRRVMGKEIKFLLHFVKESKQDESGMPNNRFLAERTGGTYSTLKVQPAELEDSGVYFCASKGHNNNEQYFGPGTRLLVL.

This clonotype was recorded a few times. The chain has TRBV29-1 and TRBJ2-5; no clear D gene. The last part of the DNA fits TRBJ2-7 better; the J call may be wrong. The V gene's germline CDR1 is SQVTM and CDR2 ANQGSEA. The CDR3 contains 11 residues. The CDR3 loop is CSVSITDEQYF. The CDR3 coding sequence is TGCAGCGTCTCGATTACGGACGAGCAGTACTTC.

This clonotype was counted a single time. One end of the junction is discordant with germline, which a read error may explain. V usage is TRBV2 and J usage is TRBJ2-3; 7 bases are shared with TRBD1. Germline lookup yields CDR1 SNHLY and CDR2 FYNNEI. The CDR3 spans 16 residues. DNA for the CDR3: TGTGCCAGCAGTAGGACAGCCTCCATCGGGACAGATACGCGGTATTTT. This codes for CASSRTASIGTDTRYF. Using reference TRBV2 and TRBJ2-3 for the parts outside the CDR3, the full variable domain is EPEVTQTPSHQVTQMGQEVILRCVPISNHLYFYWYRQILGQKVEFLVSFYNNEISEKSEIFDDQFSVERPDGSNFTLKIRSTKLEDSAMYFCASSRTASIGTDTRYFGPGTRLTVL.

Of note for this clonotype: The junction differs from germline at one of its ends, possibly a read error. The V and J genes are TRBV3-1 and TRBJ1-2; 7 nucleotides match TRBD1. Germline CDR1 and CDR2: LGHDT and YNNKEL (reference sequence). The CDR3 extends over 16 amino acids. The CDR3 DNA reads TGTGCCAGCAGCCAAGGAGTGGGACAGACTTACTATGGCTGCACCTTC. As protein: CASSQGVGQTYYGCTF.

The chain uses TRBV28 and TRBJ2-3, with 10 bases lining up with TRBD2. Trimming cost V 10 bases and J 6 bases; bases outside gene matches: 10. Looked up from germline, CDR1 is MDHEN and CDR2 is SYDVKM. This CDR3 region has 14 residues. For the CDR3, the DNA is TGTGCCACCAAAGCGGGAGGGCCTCGGGATACGCAGTATTTT. Translated, it gives CATKAGGPRDTQYF.

This rearrangement joins TRBV2 to TRBJ2-7; the D is unclear. Germline V gene lookup returns CDR1 SNHLY and CDR2 FYNNEI. The length of the CDR3 is 20 residues. V lost 6 bases to trimming and J lost 0 bases, with 30 bases between them. The CDR3 loop reads CASSDGARRTELVISYEQYF. In DNA form, the CDR3 reads TGTGCCAGCAGCGATGGTGCCAGAAGGACGGAGCTGGTAATCTCCTACGAGCAGTACTTC. The full variable domain, completed using reference TRBV2 and TRBJ2-7, is EPEVTQTPSHQVTQMGQEVILRCVPISNHLYFYWYRQILGQKVEFLVSFYNNEISEKSEIFDDQFSVERPDGSNFTLKIRSTKLEDSAMYFCASSDGARRTELVISYEQYFGPGTRLTVT.

This clonotype was recorded a few times. The chain couples TRBV4-1 to TRBJ2-7; D is undetermined. Germline-derived CDR1 and CDR2 are MGHRA and YSYEKL. The CDR3 consists of 13 residues. V shed 2 bases and J shed 4 bases, with 9 bases lying between them. CDR3: CASSQLMEYEQYF. The CDR3 region has the DNA TGCGCCAGCAGCCAACTGATGGAATACGAGCAGTACTTC.

The rearrangement uses TRBV6-6 and TRBJ1-2; 7 bases are a match to TRBD1. The CDR3 extends over 15 amino acids. Germline CDR1 reads MNHNY; CDR2 reads SVGAGI (reference sequence). Trimming at V came to 6 bases and at J to 0 bases, leaving 7 bases not matched to a gene. The CDR3, as DNA: TGTGCCAGCAGGAGACAGGGACTGGCTAACTATGGCTACACCTTC. Amino acids: CASRRQGLANYGYTF.

This clonotype was observed a single time. V and J are TRBV20-1 and TRBJ2-1, with TRBD2 matching over 8 bases. The junction had 17 bases not matched to a gene; V was cut back by 0 bases and J by 10 bases. Germline CDR1 is DFQATT and CDR2 is SNEGSKA (reference sequence). This CDR3 has 17 amino acids. This CDR3 is CSARDQAASGYSGEQFF. CDR3 nucleotides: TGCAGTGCTAGAGATCAGGCGGCTAGCGGGTATTCGGGGGAGCAGTTCTTC.

This clonotype was found a few times. The V and J genes are TRBV10-2 and TRBJ2-7; 7 bases agree with TRBD1. Germline loops: CDR1 WSHSY, CDR2 SAAADI. V gave up 7 bases and J gave up 5 bases; unmatched junction bases: 14. The CDR3 runs 15 residues. CDR3: CASTTLTGQKHEQYF. CDR3 coding DNA: TGCGCCAGCACCACGTTGACAGGGCAGAAACACGAGCAGTACTTC.

CDR3 bases: TGTGCCAGCAGTTTCCTGCGGGAGTTAACCACCGGGGAGCTGTTTTTT. It yields the protein CASSFLRELTTGELFF. This sequence joins TRBV27 and TRBJ2-2, with 7 bases lining up with TRBD2. Germline V gene lookup returns CDR1 MNHEY and CDR2 SMNVEV (reference sequence). Trimming removed 3 bases from V and 4 bases from J; junction bases left unmatched: 8. The CDR3 consists of 16 residues.

Points on this clonotype: One junction end disagrees with the germline gene, perhaps due to a read error. The rearrangement links TRBV12-5 to TRBJ2-5, with D unclear. The CDR3 sequence is 10 residues long. Germline CDR1 is LGHNT and CDR2 is FRNRAP. In nucleotides, the CDR3 is TGCTGTTGGGCTAAAGAGACCCAGTACTTC. It is translated as CCWAKETQYF.

The V gene is TRBV27, the J gene TRBJ2-1; 14 bases agree with TRBD2. V lost 8 bases and J lost 9; bases outside the gene matches: 9. CDR3 size: 15 residues. Per germline, CDR1 MNHEY and CDR2 SMNVEV (reference sequence). DNA for the CDR3: TGTGCCAGCGGTCCGGGGACTAGCGGGAGCGGTGAGCAGTTCTTC. This sequence encodes CASGPGTSGSGEQFF.

J is TRBJ1-2 and V is TRBV10-3; D is possibly TRBD1 (5 bases). The CDR3 spans 16 residues. The germline V gene encodes CDR1 ENHRY and CDR2 SYGVKD. With 4 bases removed from V and 8 bases from J, the gap between germline ends came to 23 bases. The CDR3 sequence: CAISVEGSGAAGGYTF. The CDR3 bases are TGTGCCATCAGTGTAGAGGGGTCTGGAGCCGCGGGAGGCTACACCTTC.